The 28 T cell receptor beta chains listed next were all sequenced from one sample in a study of cytomegalovirus exposure and HLA in healthy donors. PCR primers comprised 60 Vbeta and 13 Jbeta primers. The method was immunoSEQ multiplex PCR; TCRdb's version includes in-frame clones alone and lacks a portion of them. This table has 100,000 to 150,000 clones, 81% appearing once. Specimen: PBMCs. These receptors all come from a man between 18 and 29 years old in good health and CMV-seronegative.

This clone appeared a single time. This chain uses TRBV2 with TRBJ1-1; possible D gene TRBD1, 5 bases. The V gene lost 6 bases and the J gene lost 11 bases, with 13 bases spanning the gap. Germline V gene sequence: CDR1 SNHLY, CDR2 FYNNEI. This CDR3 comprises 11 residues. In nucleotides, the CDR3 is TGTGCCAGCAGCGCCACAGGTGGGGCTTTCTTT. It yields the protein CASSATGGAFF.

This chain joins TRBV2 and TRBJ2-2, with TRBD1 matching over 7 bases. The germline V gene encodes CDR1 SNHLY and CDR2 FYNNEI. J lost 5 bases, V lost 4 bases, and 4 bases had no gene match. The CDR3 runs to 14 residues. CDR3 coding DNA: TGTGCCAGCAGTGGGGACAGAATAACCGGGGAGCTGTTTTTT. Residues: CASSGDRITGELFF.

V usage is TRBV27 and J usage is TRBJ1-4; D may be TRBD1 (6 bases). The CDR3 extends over 15 amino acids. Trimming pared 5 bases from V and 5 bases from J, leaving 15 bases between. Germline V gene sequence: CDR1 MNHEY, CDR2 SMNVEV (reference sequence). The CDR3 nucleotides are TGTGCCAGCAGTCGATACAGGGTATCCAATGAAAAACTGTTTTTT. It yields the protein CASSRYRVSNEKLFF. Together with reference TRBV27 and TRBJ1-4, the CDR3 gives the full variable domain: EAQVTQNPRYLITVTGKKLTVTCSQNMNHEYMSWYRQDPGLGLRQIYYSMNVEVTDKGDVPEGYKVSRKEKRNFPLILESPSPNQTSLYFCASSRYRVSNEKLFFGSGTQLSVL.

This clone has a single count. CDR3 bases: TGTGCCAGCAGTCCAGGGGGTTTGTTGTACTATGGCTACACCTTC. Translation gives CASSPGGLLYYGYTF. This chain links TRBV27 with TRBJ1-2; 7 bases fit TRBD1. This CDR3 has 15 amino acids. Unmatched junction bases numbered 9, after V lost 5 bases and J lost 3 bases. Per the germline V gene, CDR1 is MNHEY and CDR2 is SMNVEV (reference sequence).

The chain couples TRBV4-2 to TRBJ2-3; 12 bases agree with TRBD2. The CDR3 consists of 19 residues. V was pared by 4 bases and J by 1 base, with 12 bases of the junction left unmatched. Per germline, CDR1 LGHNA and CDR2 YNFKEQ. CDR3 amino acids: CASSPRPSGGAGGTDTQYF. Here the CDR3 DNA reads TGTGCCAGCAGCCCCCGACCTAGCGGGGGGGCCGGTGGCACAGATACGCAGTATTTT.

This sequence joins TRBV6-5 and TRBJ1-1; 8 bases are a match to TRBD1. The V gene's germline CDR1 is MNHEY and CDR2 SVGAGI. CDR3 length: 15 amino acids. The trim removed 5 bases at V and 5 bases at J, leaving 10 bases unmatched. The CDR3: CASSRYTGGGTEAFF. The CDR3 coding sequence is TGTGCCAGCAGTCGCTATACAGGGGGAGGGACTGAAGCTTTCTTT.

A few counts support this clone. The rearrangement joins TRBV14 to TRBJ2-7, with TRBD1 identical over 8 bases. CDR3 length: 15 amino acids. Germline-derived CDR1 and CDR2 are SGHDN and FVKESK. The junction had 10 bases not matched to a gene; V was cut back by 5 bases and J by 4 bases. The CDR3 nucleotides read TGTGCCAGCAGCATCCCCGGTCAGGGGGCTTACGAGCAGTACTTC. The encoded protein is CASSIPGQGAYEQYF.

The V gene is TRBV4-1, the J gene TRBJ2-2; D gene uncertain. CDR3 size: 14 residues. Per the germline V gene, CDR1 is MGHRA and CDR2 is YSYEKL. V was pared by 1 base and J by 4 bases, with 7 bases between. CDR3 loop: CASSQVPFTGELFF. In nucleotides, the CDR3 is TGCGCCAGCAGCCAAGTCCCGTTCACCGGGGAGCTGTTTTTT.

J is TRBJ2-5 and V is TRBV18, with TRBD1 as a possible D gene (6 bases). Trimming shortened V by 4 bases and J by 2 bases, and 8 bases separated the two germline ends. Germline CDR1 reads KGHSH; CDR2 reads LQKENI. The CDR3 consists of 13 residues. DNA for the CDR3: TGTGCCAGCTCACTTGGACAGCAAGAGACCCAGTACTTC. Translating it yields CASSLGQQETQYF.

V gene TRBV19 combines with J gene TRBJ2-3; D is possibly TRBD1 (6 bases). The CDR3 totals 14 residues. CDR1 and CDR2 from the germline V gene are LNHDA and SQIVND (reference sequence). The CDR3: CAAQDRFSTDTQYF. The DNA of the CDR3 is TGTGCAGCCCAGGACAGATTTAGCACAGATACGCAGTATTTT.

The rearrangement joins TRBV6-4 to TRBJ2-1; possible D gene TRBD2, 6 bases. Germline V lookup: CDR1 MRHNA, CDR2 SNTAGT. This CDR3 contains 13 residues. Between the trimmed V and J ends, which lost 3 bases and 7 bases, there was a span of 10 bases. CDR3 nucleotide sequence: TGTGCCAGCAGTGAAGGGACTGAGAATGAGCAGTTCTTC. Protein sequence: CASSEGTENEQFF.

V usage is TRBV6-6 and J usage is TRBJ2-1; the D is unclear. Germline loops: CDR1 MNHNY, CDR2 SVGAGI (reference sequence). The length of the CDR3 is 16 residues. The V end was cut by 5 bases, the J end by 6 bases, with 20 bases between. In DNA, the CDR3 is TGTGCCAGCAGTCTAACACGCGAACTACCGTTCAATGAGCAGTTCTTC. Translating it yields CASSLTRELPFNEQFF.

The chain has TRBV4-3 and TRBJ1-2; a possible D gene is TRBD1 (5 bases). V gave up 2 bases and J gave up 6 bases, with 19 bases separating them. Germline lookup yields CDR1 LGHNA and CDR2 YSLEER. This CDR3 spans 16 amino acids. The CDR3 coding sequence is TGCGCCAGCAGCCAATACCGGCTCGGGGGAAAGCATGGCTACACCTTC. Translating gives CASSQYRLGGKHGYTF.

The genes are TRBV19 and TRBJ1-5; the match to TRBD1 covers 7 bases. The V and J ends lost 1 base and 4 bases, in that order; junction bases with no gene match: 4. From germline, CDR1 is LNHDA and CDR2 SQIVND (reference sequence). The CDR3 is 15 residues long. CDR3 sequence: CASSIGTGVNQPQHF. CDR3 DNA sequence: TGTGCCAGTAGTATAGGGACAGGAGTGAATCAGCCCCAGCATTTT. The full variable domain, in which reference TRBV19 and TRBJ1-5 provide the parts outside the CDR3, is DGGITQSPKYLFRKEGQNVTLSCEQNLNHDAMYWYRQDPGQGLRLIYYSQIVNDFQKGDIAEGYSVSREKKESFPLTVTSAQKNPTAFYLCASSIGTGVNQPQHFGDGTRLSIL.

This clone was detected once. This chain joins TRBV6-5 and TRBJ1-2, with TRBD1 identical over 9 bases. V dropped 6 bases and J dropped 4; count of bases not matched to a gene: 9. This CDR3 is built from 15 residues. CDR1 is MNHEY and CDR2 is SVGAGI in the germline V gene. DNA for the CDR3: TGTGCCAGCAGCAACGGACAGGGGTTACCCTATGGCTACACCTTC. This sequence encodes CASSNGQGLPYGYTF.

The chain links TRBV7-3 to TRBJ1-1; 7 bases are a match to TRBD1. In germline, CDR1 is SGHTA, CDR2 FQGTGA. This CDR3 has 16 residues. Trimming took 7 bases from V and 0 from J; bases not matched to a gene: 11. The CDR3: CASINRWGQLNTEAFF. CDR3 bases: TGTGCCAGCATCAACCGGTGGGGACAGTTGAACACTGAAGCTTTCTTT.

A few counts support this clone. The chain joins TRBV16 to TRBJ2-2; TRBD2 aligns across 7 bases. CDR1 KGHSY and CDR2 FQNENV come from the germline V gene. CDR3 length: 14 residues. Unmatched junction bases numbered 7, after V lost 4 bases and J lost 8 bases. The CDR3, as DNA: TGTGCCAGCAGCCCTGGACTAGTTACGGGGGAGCTGTTTTTT. It translates to CASSPGLVTGELFF.

The chain recombines TRBV19 with TRBJ1-1; maybe TRBD1 (6 bases). Trimming took off 6 bases at V and 4 bases at J, with 18 bases between the two ends. Germline CDR1 reads LNHDA; CDR2 reads SQIVND (reference sequence). CDR3 length equals 15 residues. As DNA, the CDR3 is TGTGCCAGTAGGTTTATGATAGGGGGTAGCACTGAAGCTTTCTTT. The encoded protein is CASRFMIGGSTEAFF.

V gene TRBV6-1 combines with J gene TRBJ1-5; D might be TRBD1 (6 bases). Deletions cut 8 bases from V and 3 bases from J, with 11 bases between. This CDR3 comprises 13 residues. CDR1 and CDR2 (germline): MNHNS, SASEGT. CDR3 nucleotides: TGTGCCAGCTCGGACAGATACAATCAGCCCCAGCATTTT. Amino acids: CASSDRYNQPQHF.

The rearrangement joins TRBV10-3 to TRBJ1-1; 7 bases map to TRBD1. Germline V gives CDR1 ENHRY, CDR2 SYGVKD. V trimming: 2 bases; J trimming: 3 bases; junction bases outside the gene matches: 12. The CDR3 contains 17 residues. For the CDR3, the DNA is TGTGCCATCAGTGAGAAGGGGGGACAGAGAATGGACACTGAAGCTTTCTTT. Its translation is CAISEKGGQRMDTEAFF.

The CDR3 here is CASSPREGTEAFF. The DNA of the CDR3 is TGTGCCAGCAGCCCAAGGGAGGGCACTGAAGCTTTCTTT. The J gene is TRBJ1-1, the V gene TRBV6-1, with D unresolved. The CDR3 has 13 residues. Germline V gene lookup returns CDR1 MNHNS and CDR2 SASEGT. Trimming removed 6 bases from V and 4 bases from J, with 12 bases in between.

This sequence joins TRBV27 and TRBJ2-7, with 11 bases lining up with TRBD1. J was trimmed by 6 bases and V by 4 bases; bases with no gene match: 2. CDR1 MNHEY and CDR2 SMNVEV come from the germline V gene (reference sequence). The length of the CDR3 is 13 residues. The CDR3 here is CASSSGTGGEQYF. The CDR3 DNA reads as TGTGCCAGCAGTTCAGGGACAGGGGGCGAGCAGTACTTC.

This chain links TRBV7-8 with TRBJ2-7, with 9 bases identical to TRBD1. This CDR3 spans 15 amino acids. Germline CDR1 SGHVS, CDR2 FQNEAQ. Trimming took 2 bases from V and 0 from J; bases not matched to a gene: 2. The CDR3 reads CASSLLTGGSYEQYF. In nucleotides, the CDR3 is TGTGCCAGCAGCTTACTGACAGGGGGCTCCTACGAGCAGTACTTC. The full variable domain, in which reference TRBV7-8 and TRBJ2-7 provide the parts outside the CDR3, is GAGVSQSPRYKVAKRGQDVALRCDPISGHVSLFWYQQALGQGPEFLTYFQNEAQLDKSGLPSDRFFAERPEGSVSTLKIQRTQQEDSAVYLCASSLLTGGSYEQYFGPGTRLTVT.

J is TRBJ2-4 and V is TRBV18, with 9 positions matching TRBD1. This CDR3 comprises 14 residues. J gave up 6 bases and V 3 bases, and 3 bases lay outside the gene matches. Germline V gene lookup returns CDR1 KGHSH and CDR2 LQKENI. Here the CDR3 reads CASSPGTGINIQYF. DNA for the CDR3: TGTGCCAGCTCACCCGGGACAGGGATAAACATTCAGTACTTC.

This CDR3 is CASSNQGIAQYF. Written as DNA, the CDR3 is TGTGCCAGCAGCAATCAGGGGATTGCGCAGTACTTC. The chain joins TRBV13 to TRBJ2-7, with D perhaps TRBD1 (6 bases). CDR3 length: 12 residues. Germline V gene lookup returns CDR1 PRHDT and CDR2 FYEKMQ (reference sequence). The V end lost 5 bases, the J end lost 9 bases, and 14 bases lay between the germline ends.

The V call is TRBV29-1, the J call TRBJ2-5; TRBD2 matches 11 bases. This CDR3 spans 14 amino acids. Germline V CDR1 and CDR2: SQVTM, ANQGSEA. Losses at the gene ends were 6 bases for V and 7 bases for J; bases not matched to a gene: 10. In DNA form, the CDR3 reads TGCAGCGTGGGGGGTAGCGGGGGGGCCGGGACCCAGTACTTC. Translated: CSVGGSGGAGTQYF.

J is TRBJ1-6 and V is TRBV4-1; D ambiguous. The germline V and J ends were trimmed by 0 bases and 0 bases, with 15 bases remaining between them. The CDR3 sequence is 19 residues long. Germline CDR1 reads MGHRA; CDR2 reads YSYEKL. This chain's CDR3 is CASSQDEQVLSSYNSPLHF. The CDR3, as DNA: TGCGCCAGCAGCCAAGATGAGCAGGTACTGAGCTCCTATAATTCACCCCTCCACTTT.

This clone was counted only a few times. J is TRBJ2-7 and V is TRBV11-2, with a tentative D call TRBD2 (6 bases). This CDR3 region has 14 residues. In germline, CDR1 is SGHAT, CDR2 FQNNGV. The V and J ends lost 0 bases and 7 bases respectively, with 13 bases between them. Here the CDR3 reads CASSLERGRGEQYF. The CDR3, as DNA: TGTGCCAGCAGCTTAGAGCGGGGAAGAGGGGAGCAGTACTTC.